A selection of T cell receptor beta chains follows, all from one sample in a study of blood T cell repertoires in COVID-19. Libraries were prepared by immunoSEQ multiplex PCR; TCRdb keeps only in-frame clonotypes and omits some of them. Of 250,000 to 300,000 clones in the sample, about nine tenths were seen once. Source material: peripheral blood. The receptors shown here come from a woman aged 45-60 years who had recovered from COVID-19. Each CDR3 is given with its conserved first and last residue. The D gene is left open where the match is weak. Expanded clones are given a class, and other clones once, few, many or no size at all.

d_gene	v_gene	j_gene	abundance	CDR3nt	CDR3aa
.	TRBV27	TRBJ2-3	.	TGTGCCAGCAGTTTAATCGGGGTCGGCACAGATACGCAGTATTTT	CASSLIGVGTDTQYF
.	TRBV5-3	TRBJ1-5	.	TGTGCCAGAAGCCCCCCGAGTGCCGAAACCCAGCATTTT	CARSPPSAETQHF
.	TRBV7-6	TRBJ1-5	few	TGTGCCAGCAGCTTGGGGGCAGGACAGCCCCAGCATTTT	CASSLGAGQPQHF
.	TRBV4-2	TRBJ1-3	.	TGTGCCAGCAGTCAAGGCGCCCCGGGGGGAACCATATATTTT	CASSQGAPGGTIYF
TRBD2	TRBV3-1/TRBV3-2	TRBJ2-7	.	TGTGCCAGCAGTCCATATAGCGGGACCGAGCAGTACTTC	CASSPYSGTEQYF
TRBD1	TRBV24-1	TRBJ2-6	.	TGTGCCACCAGTGATTTGCTTCTACATCTTCGGGACAGGGTGGGATCCTCTGGGGCCAACGTCCTGACTTTC	CATSDLLLHLRDRVGSSGANVLTF
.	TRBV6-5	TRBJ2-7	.	TGTGCCAGCAGTCAGGACAGCTACGAGCAGTACTTC	CASSQDSYEQYF
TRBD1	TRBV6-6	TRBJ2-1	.	TGTGCCAGCAGCCTCGACAGGGGAGCCTACAATGAGCAGTTCTTC	CASSLDRGAYNEQFF
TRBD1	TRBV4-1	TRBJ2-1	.	TGCGCCAGCAGCCAACGGGACAGGGGATACAATGAGCAGTTCTTC	CASSQRDRGYNEQFF
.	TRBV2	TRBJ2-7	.	TGTGCCAGCAGTGGACAGGAGCCATCCTACGAGCAGTACTTC	CASSGQEPSYEQYF
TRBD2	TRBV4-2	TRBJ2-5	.	TGTGCCAGCAGCCCGGGGACTAGCGGGAGGGCCGGGGAGACCCAGTACTTC	CASSPGTSGRAGETQYF
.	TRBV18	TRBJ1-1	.	TGTGCCAGCTCACCTTGGACAGCGAACACTGAAGCTTTCTTT	CASSPWTANTEAFF
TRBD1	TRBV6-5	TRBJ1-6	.	TGTGCCAGCAGTCCTACAGGACAGGGGGTTTCACCCCTCCACTTT	CASSPTGQGVSPLHF
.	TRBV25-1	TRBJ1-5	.	TGTGCCAGCAGTGACTCTACCGGGTTAGATCAGCCCCAGCATTTT	CASSDSTGLDQPQHF
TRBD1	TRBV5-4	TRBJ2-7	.	TGTGCCAGCAGCTTAACGGGACAGAGCTACGAGCAGTACTTC	CASSLTGQSYEQYF